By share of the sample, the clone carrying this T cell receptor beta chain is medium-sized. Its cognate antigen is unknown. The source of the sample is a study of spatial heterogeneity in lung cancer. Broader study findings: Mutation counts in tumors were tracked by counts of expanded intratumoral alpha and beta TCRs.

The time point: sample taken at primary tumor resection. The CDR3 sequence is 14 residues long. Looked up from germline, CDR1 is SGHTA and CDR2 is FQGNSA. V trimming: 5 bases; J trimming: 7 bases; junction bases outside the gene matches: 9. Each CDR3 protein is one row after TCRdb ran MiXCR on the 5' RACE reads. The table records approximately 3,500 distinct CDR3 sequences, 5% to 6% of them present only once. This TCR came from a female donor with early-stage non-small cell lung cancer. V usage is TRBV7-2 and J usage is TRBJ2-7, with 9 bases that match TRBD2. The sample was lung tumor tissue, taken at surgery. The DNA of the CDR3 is TGTGCCAGCAGCCTGGCGGGGGGGCCGAGAGAGCAGTACTTC. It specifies CASSLAGGPREQYF.